Listed below are T cell receptor beta chains from one sample, sequenced in a study of OX40 agonist ivuxolimab in advanced cancers. Produced via immunoSEQ multiplex PCR; TCRdb's table is partial and in-frame only. The sample includes 52,000 or so clones, 90% to 95% of them seen just once. The sample consisted of CD4+ or CD8+ T cells sorted from blood, taken in a trial of the OX40 agonist ivuxolimab. These receptors were collected from an adult with an advanced solid tumor such as melanoma, head and neck, liver or kidney cancer. The conserved cysteine and the conserved F or W are not part of the CDR3 here. D genes are given only for firm matches.

V gene,D gene,J gene,CDR3 protein
TRBV28,NA,TRBJ2-1,ASSWTRDSYNEQF
TRBV18,NA,TRBJ2-3,ASSPQTDTQY
TRBV27,TRBD1,TRBJ2-1,ASSFKGASSYNEQF
TRBV5-1,NA,TRBJ2-7,ASSLGGRYEQY
TRBV5-1,NA,TRBJ2-3,ASSSRLVSTDTQY
TRBV10-3,NA,TRBJ2-7,AISEDSESYEQY
TRBV29-1,NA,TRBJ2-2,SARGVNTGELF
TRBV13,NA,TRBJ1-1,ASSRTKEAF
TRBV29-1,NA,TRBJ1-1,SPYLREGGNTEAF
TRBV19,TRBD2,TRBJ2-1,ASSASLAGGSAEQF
TRBV7-9,TRBD1,TRBJ2-5,ASSSYTGTGQTQY